This T cell receptor (beta chain) was profiled in a study of blood T cell repertoires in COVID-19. Study-level information: There were acute and convalescent COVID-19 samples, and they came from the United States, Italy and Spain. The cDNA or gDNA used as material had been derived from T cells, B-cell-depleted T cells, or PBMCs.

Per germline, CDR1 LGHNA and CDR2 YNFKEQ. The CDR3 length is 15 residues. The junction had 6 bases not matched to a gene; V was cut back by 0 bases and J by 4 bases. As originally analysed: Quantification of nucleated cells was approximated via reference gene primer amplification. Produced via immunoSEQ multiplex PCR; TCRdb's table is partial and in-frame only. Clone size and V and J calls were adopted from that table, with D and trimming inferred from the DNA. The sample records tens of thousands of clones, roughly 91% being singletons. The Seattle patients, enrolled during active infection, were followed longitudinally.

The chain uses TRBV4-2 and TRBJ2-7; 7 bases are shared with TRBD2. Source material: peripheral blood. The clonotype was recovered from a man aged 45-65 years with COVID-19, enrolled during active disease. CDR3: CASSQEPSGNYEQYF. In nucleotides, the CDR3 is TGTGCCAGCAGCCAAGAACCTAGCGGTAATTACGAGCAGTACTTC.